Listed here are 8 T cell receptor beta chains from one sample, sequenced in a study of T cell clonality in common variable immunodeficiency. Whole-study results and caveats: In common variable immunodeficiency, TCR beta chains reportedly carried fewer deletions and N-nucleotide insertions.

Sequencing was performed with immunoSEQ multiplex PCR; in TCRdb, only in-frame clones are kept and a portion is missing. This set yields 25,000 to 35,000 clones and no singletons; the top ten hold 5.4%. No antigen is known for these receptors. Sequenced material: peripheral blood mononuclear cells. Receptors originate from a human donor with common variable immunodeficiency.

For this clone: With the read ending 3 residues before the CDR3 end, the germline J gene is used to fill in that end. The chain carries TRBV2 and TRBJ1-5; D gene unclear. CDR1 is SNHLY, CDR2 FYNNEI, per germline. The CDR3 spans 15 residues. Trimming cost V 8 bases and J 3 bases, with 17 bases left between them. The DNA read from the CDR3 is TGTGCCAGCGGCCAACGTGAGGGCGTCAATCAGCCC. This gives the protein CASGQREGVNQP. The full CDR3 protein is CASGQREGVNQPQHF.

Many counts were recorded for this clone. Sequencing ends 3 residues short of the CDR3 end; the germline J gene provides the rest. The chain joins TRBV6-2 or TRBV6-3 to TRBJ2-1; TRBD2 matches at 9 bases. The germline CDR1 and CDR2 sequences are MNHEY and SVGEGT. The trim removed 2 bases at V and 5 bases at J, leaving 4 bases unmatched. The CDR3 has 15 amino acids. The part of the CDR3 DNA that was read is TGTGCCAGCAGTTACGGGACTAGCAATAACAATGAG. Protein: CASSYGTSNNNE. The complete CDR3 reads CASSYGTSNNNEQFF.

This clone was recorded a few times. The read ends 3 residues shy of where the CDR3 ends; the end is completed using the germline J gene. The chain recombines TRBV2 with TRBJ1-3; D remains ambiguous. Per germline, CDR1 SNHLY and CDR2 FYNNEI. Deletions cut 8 bases from V and 0 bases from J, with 11 bases between. The CDR3 runs to 14 residues. The CDR3 is CASFVRSSGNTIYF. Partial CDR3 DNA: TGTGCCAGCTTCGTCAGGAGCTCTGGAAACACC.

Concerning this clone: The sequence runs out 3 residues before the end of the CDR3; the remainder is reconstructed from the germline J gene. V gene TRBV5-1 combines with J gene TRBJ2-3, with 12 positions matching TRBD2. The germline V gene has CDR1 SGHRS and CDR2 YFSETQ. The CDR3 is 16 residues long. The V and J ends lost 3 bases and 3 bases, in that order; junction bases with no gene match: 5. The CDR3 loop reads CASSSQTSGGTDTQYF. The CDR3 DNA, read in part, is TGCGCCAGCAGCTCACAAACTAGCGGGGGGACAGATACG.

This clone was observed a few times. From the germline J gene comes the end of the CDR3, since the read stops 3 residues before it. The chain has TRBV7-9 and TRBJ1-2; no clear D. The CDR3 length is 13 residues. Germline V gene sequence: CDR1 SEHNR, CDR2 FQNEAQ (reference sequence). V lost 6 bases to trimming and J lost 2 bases, with 10 bases between them. CDR3 in amino acids: CASSHPGNYGYTF. Partial CDR3 DNA: TGTGCCAGCAGTCATCCGGGGAACTATGGC.

About this clone itself: The read ends 3 residues before the CDR3 terminus; that terminus is restored from the germline J gene. The rearrangement joins TRBV19 to TRBJ2-2; unclear D gene. Trimming shortened V by 8 bases and J by 1 base, and 11 bases separated the two germline ends. CDR1 LNHDA and CDR2 SQIVND come from the germline V gene (reference sequence). CDR3 length equals 14 residues. Partial CDR3 DNA: TGTGCCAGTCGAACCCGGTTGAACACCGGGGAG. Encoded protein: CASRTRLNTGE. The entire CDR3 protein reads CASRTRLNTGELFF.

A remark on this clone: The read halts 3 residues ahead of the CDR3 end, with the missing end drawn from the germline J gene. The V gene is TRBV10-3, the J gene TRBJ2-7, with D maybe TRBD1 (5 bases). The V end lost 2 bases, the J end lost 2 bases, and 10 bases lay between the germline ends. Germline V gives CDR1 ENHRY, CDR2 SYGVKD. CDR3 length: 14 residues. The CDR3 is CAISERDSTYEQYF. The CDR3 bases that were read are TGTGCCATCAGTGAGAGAGACAGTACCTACGAG.

This clone was observed a handful of times. The read ends 3 residues shy of where the CDR3 ends; the end is completed using the germline J gene. The rearrangement uses TRBV19 and TRBJ1-1; no definite D call. CDR1 and CDR2 (germline): LNHDA, SQIVND (reference sequence). This CDR3 comprises 16 residues. V gave up 6 bases and J gave up 5 bases, with 22 bases separating them. The CDR3 bases that were read are TGTGCCAGTAGCGAATATGCCGGAACACTAAGTACTGAA. Its translation: CASSEYAGTLSTE. The full CDR3 protein reads CASSEYAGTLSTEAFF.